This T cell receptor (beta chain) comes out of a study of T cell repertoires in cytomegalovirus infection. On the study more broadly: CMV infection together with matching HLA type was indicated by public TCR beta signatures.

Germline V gene data show CDR1 as SGHVS and CDR2 as FQNEAQ. The CDR3 length is 15 residues. Trimming removed 1 base at V and 7 bases at J, with 17 bases between. This clonotype occurred many times. Its target is not known. TCRdb recomputed calls from the reads with MiXCR, one row per CDR3 protein. Counted here are 65,000 to 95,000 distinct CDR3 sequences, roughly 3.5% occurring once; the ten biggest clones make up 4.6%. Study outcomes and limitations: Cumulative public TCR beta family frequency identified CMV carriers with the relevant HLA. CMV-specific HLA-C-restricted TCR beta clonotypes dominated the ex vivo response.

The source of this sequence is a human donor in good health (CMV status not recorded). Some clones in this sample may be carry-over from other donors' samples. Sample: PBMCs. The chain links TRBV7-8 to TRBJ2-7, with no clear D. CDR3 residues: CASSLVGPTSGEQYF. The CDR3 DNA reads TGTGCCAGCAGCTTAGTAGGTCCGACGTCGGGTGAGCAGTACTTC.